This entry describes one TCR beta chain. A minimum of 7 million PBMCs was isolated per sample. This specimen belongs to a study of blood T cells in healthy people across ages. Trimming removed 2 bases at V and 0 bases at J, with 8 bases between. Looked up from germline, CDR1 is MDHEN and CDR2 is SYDVKM. The CDR3 runs to 14 residues. PCR was performed a second time for about 7 to 11 cycles using a sample-barcoded 5' primer and a J-beta primer mix. TCRdb processed the 5' RACE reads anew with MiXCR; each CDR3 protein has one entry. The sample has about 640,000 distinct CDR3 sequences, roughly 50% seen once.

This TCR derives from a man aged 60 to 75 in good health. The chain joins TRBV28 to TRBJ2-7, with D unclear. The sample comprised blood. CDR3 sequence reads: CASSLSASSYEQYF. CDR3 coding DNA: TGTGCCAGCAGTTTAAGCGCCTCCTCCTACGAGCAGTACTTC.